The rows below give T cell receptor beta chains drawn from one sample of a study of regulatory T cells in long-lasting Graves disease. In TCRdb, the multiplex PCR reads were re-called with MiXCR into one record per CDR3 protein. The sample gives about 470,000 distinct CDR3 sequences, around 20% of which show up once; approximately 7.8% is in the top ten. The sample here was peripheral blood mononuclear cells (PBMCs), taken when the disease was refractory, from a patient treated with antithyroid drugs. Receptor source: a female donor with Graves disease. CDR3s include the opening cysteine and the closing phenylalanine or tryptophan. The order of the fields is J gene, V gene, clone size, D gene, CDR3 protein, CDR3 DNA. The D gene is left open where the match is weak. Size values are once, few and many counts, or a class for expanded clones, and some rows have none.

j_call: TRBJ2-3
v_call: TRBV6-1
clone_size: NA
d_call: NA
cdr3_aa: CASIAYGGAGTDTQYF
cdr3_nt: TGTGCCAGCATCGCCTATGGAGGGGCAGGAACAGATACGCAGTATTTT

j_call: TRBJ2-7
v_call: TRBV7-2
clone_size: many
d_call: TRBD2
cdr3_aa: CASSLAHGLAYEQYF
cdr3_nt: TGTGCCAGCAGCTTAGCCCACGGACTAGCCTACGAGCAGTACTTC

j_call: TRBJ1-2
v_call: TRBV27
clone_size: many
d_call: TRBD1
cdr3_aa: CASSPRTGYGYTF
cdr3_nt: TGTGCCAGCAGTCCAAGGACAGGCTATGGCTACACCTTC

j_call: TRBJ1-1
v_call: TRBV15
clone_size: many
d_call: NA
cdr3_aa: CATSRDRSGFTEAFF
cdr3_nt: TGTGCCACCAGCAGAGATCGTTCGGGGTTCACTGAAGCTTTCTTT

j_call: TRBJ2-3
v_call: TRBV20-1
clone_size: NA
d_call: NA
cdr3_aa: CSARSWRDPNTDTQYF
cdr3_nt: TGCAGTGCTAGGTCATGGAGGGATCCAAACACAGATACGCAGTATTTT

j_call: TRBJ2-5
v_call: TRBV14
clone_size: few
d_call: TRBD2
cdr3_aa: CASSLGTSGRADQETQYF
cdr3_nt: TGTGCCAGCAGCCTTGGGACTAGCGGGAGGGCCGACCAAGAGACCCAGTACTTC

j_call: TRBJ2-5
v_call: TRBV28
clone_size: many
d_call: TRBD1
cdr3_aa: CASSFGTGGVKTQYF
cdr3_nt: TGTGCCAGCAGTTTTGGGACAGGGGGCGTGAAGACCCAGTACTTC

j_call: TRBJ2-6
v_call: TRBV7-9
clone_size: few
d_call: NA
cdr3_aa: CASRALSSGANVLTF
cdr3_nt: TGTGCCAGCAGGGCCCTATCCTCTGGGGCCAACGTCCTGACTTTC

j_call: TRBJ2-1
v_call: TRBV29-1
clone_size: once
d_call: TRBD1
cdr3_aa: CSVGQGLGSEQFF
cdr3_nt: TGCAGCGTTGGACAGGGCCTGGGTTCCGAGCAGTTCTTC

j_call: TRBJ2-3
v_call: TRBV10-3
clone_size: few
d_call: NA
cdr3_aa: CAIGITDTQYF
cdr3_nt: TGTGCCATCGGCATCACAGATACGCAGTATTTT

j_call: TRBJ2-1
v_call: TRBV2
clone_size: many
d_call: NA
cdr3_aa: CASRSDYSGLSYNEQFF
cdr3_nt: TGTGCCAGCAGGTCAGACTATAGCGGACTCTCCTACAATGAGCAGTTCTTC

j_call: TRBJ2-1
v_call: TRBV19
clone_size: once
d_call: NA
cdr3_aa: CAGRGSAQNEQFF
cdr3_nt: TGTGCCGGTCGGGGGTCAGCCCAAAATGAGCAGTTCTTC

j_call: TRBJ2-7
v_call: TRBV15
clone_size: NA
d_call: TRBD1
cdr3_aa: CATSGAGQGARAGQYF
cdr3_nt: TGTGCCACCAGCGGCGCTGGACAGGGGGCGCGGGCGGGGCAGTACTTC

j_call: TRBJ2-2
v_call: TRBV27
clone_size: NA
d_call: TRBD2
cdr3_aa: CASSWPRLAGFPGELFF
cdr3_nt: TGTGCCAGCAGCTGGCCGAGACTAGCGGGATTTCCCGGGGAGCTGTTTTTT

j_call: TRBJ2-5
v_call: TRBV27
clone_size: NA
d_call: NA
cdr3_aa: CASITETQYF
cdr3_nt: TGTGCCAGCATAACAGAGACCCAGTACTTC

j_call: TRBJ1-4
v_call: TRBV6-6
clone_size: NA
d_call: NA
cdr3_aa: CASSYSGSSEKLFF
cdr3_nt: TGTGCCAGCAGTTACTCGGGCTCTTCCGAAAAACTGTTTTTT

j_call: TRBJ1-1
v_call: TRBV29-1
clone_size: NA
d_call: NA
cdr3_aa: CSVEGGETEAFF
cdr3_nt: TGCAGCGTTGAGGGGGGCGAGACTGAAGCTTTCTTT